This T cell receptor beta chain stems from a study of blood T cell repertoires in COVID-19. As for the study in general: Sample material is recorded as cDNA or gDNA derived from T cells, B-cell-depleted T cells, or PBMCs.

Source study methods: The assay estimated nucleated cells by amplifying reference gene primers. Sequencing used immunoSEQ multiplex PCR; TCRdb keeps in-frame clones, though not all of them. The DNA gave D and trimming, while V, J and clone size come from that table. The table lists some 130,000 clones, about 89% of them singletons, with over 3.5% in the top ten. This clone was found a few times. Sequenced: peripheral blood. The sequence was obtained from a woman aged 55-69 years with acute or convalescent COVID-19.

Here the CDR3 reads CASSQDAGGTGELFF. The DNA of the CDR3 is TGTGCCAGCAGCCAAGATGCGGGAGGGACCGGGGAGCTGTTTTTT. This chain uses TRBV4-2 with TRBJ2-2, with 9 bases lining up with TRBD2. The CDR3 consists of 15 residues. J lost 5 bases, V lost 0 bases, and 1 base had no gene match. Germline CDR1 and CDR2: LGHNA and YNFKEQ.